The T cell receptor beta chain described here comes from a study of T-cell memory formation after mild COVID-19. TCRdb re-analysed the 5' RACE reads in MiXCR, keeping a single row per CDR3 protein. The repertoire holds roughly 240,000 distinct CDR3 sequences, just over 15% seen once, with 2% to 2.5% in the top ten. Sequencing was done on a sample of PBMCs or a T cell subset sorted from them (not recorded which). The receptor's source is an adult woman who had mild COVID-19 (a few samples of this study predate the infection). Cell type and time point are not known.

The CDR3 loop is CASSQDWTIGVSFFGTEAFF. The CDR3 DNA sequence: TGTGCCAGCAGCCAAGATTGGACGATAGGGGTCTCTTTTTTCGGCACTGAAGCTTTCTTT. This chain uses TRBV4-2 with TRBJ1-1; possible D gene TRBD1, 5 bases. Germline CDR1 is LGHNA and CDR2 is YNFKEQ. The CDR3 runs to 20 residues. Trimming left V 0 bases short and J 4 bases short, with 27 bases between.